Each of the 20 T cell receptor beta chains below was sequenced from the same sample in a study of ipilimumab plus nivolumab after autologous stem cell transplantation. The method was immunoSEQ multiplex PCR; TCRdb's version includes in-frame clones alone and lacks a portion of them. Found here are roughly 20,000 clones, 70% to 85% of them singletons; the top ten hold over 15%. The input for sequencing was PBMCs, taken in a trial of ipilimumab plus nivolumab as post-transplant consolidation. The receptor source for this set is a male donor with diffuse large B-cell lymphoma.

The chain carries TRBV28 and TRBJ2-1, with TRBD2 matching over 14 bases. The V gene's germline CDR1 is MDHEN and CDR2 SYDVKM. Trimming at V came to 4 bases and at J to 6 bases, leaving 8 bases not matched to a gene. This CDR3 contains 17 residues. The CDR3 sequence is CASSYGLAGGVFNEQFF. CDR3 coding DNA: TGTGCCAGCAGTTACGGACTAGCGGGGGGCGTTTTCAATGAGCAGTTCTTC.

This clone showed up just once. This chain uses TRBV10-3 with TRBJ1-1; D is unresolved. The germline CDR1 and CDR2 sequences are ENHRY and SYGVKD. CDR3 size: 15 residues. Trimming took 2 bases from V and 1 from J, leaving 11 bases between them. The CDR3 region is CAISESWAWNTEAFF. The CDR3 DNA reads as TGTGCCATCAGTGAGAGTTGGGCGTGGAACACTGAAGCTTTCTTT.

The chain links TRBV28 to TRBJ2-5; 11 bases align to TRBD1. J was trimmed by 2 bases and V by 5 bases; bases with no gene match: 4. There are 15 residues in the CDR3. CDR1 is MDHEN and CDR2 is SYDVKM in the germline V gene. CDR3 protein: CASSRDRGIQETQYF. As DNA, the CDR3 is TGTGCCAGCAGTAGGGACAGGGGGATTCAAGAGACCCAGTACTTC.

The chain links TRBV7-2 to TRBJ2-5, with D perhaps TRBD1 (5 bases). The DNA end is a closer match to TRBJ2-7, so the J assignment may be wrong. The CDR3 is 17 amino acids. In germline, CDR1 is SGHTA, CDR2 FQGNSA. CDR3: CASSLARGWGTTYEQYF. The CDR3 nucleotides read TGTGCCAGCAGCTTAGCGCGCGGCTGGGGCACCACCTACGAGCAGTACTTC.

This chain joins TRBV5-1 and TRBJ1-4; D gene ambiguous. Germline lookup yields CDR1 SGHRS and CDR2 YFSETQ. The CDR3 is 14 amino acids. Trimming shortened V by 4 bases and J by 0 bases, and 7 bases separated the two germline ends. The CDR3 coding sequence is TGCGCCAGCAGCCTCTTATCAACTAATGAAAAACTGTTTTTT. Protein product: CASSLLSTNEKLFF.

The chain couples TRBV7-8 to TRBJ2-5; the D gene could be TRBD1 or TRBD2 (5 bases each). The germline gives CDR1 SGHVS, CDR2 FQNEAQ. The CDR3 runs to 15 residues. V was cut by 0 bases and J by 5 bases, with 13 bases left in between. The CDR3 here is CASSLATDRGETQYF. The CDR3 region has the DNA TGTGCCAGCAGCTTAGCCACAGACAGAGGGGAGACCCAGTACTTC.

J is TRBJ2-7 and V is TRBV2; TRBD1 agrees at 8 bases. Germline V lookup: CDR1 SNHLY, CDR2 FYNNEI. CDR3 length equals 14 residues. J lost 7 bases, V lost 6 bases, and 11 bases had no gene match. This chain's CDR3 is CASRGTGRRLEQYF. The CDR3 DNA is TGTGCCAGCAGGGGGACAGGCCGGAGATTAGAGCAGTACTTC. Using reference TRBV2 and TRBJ2-7 for the parts outside the CDR3, the full variable domain is EPEVTQTPSHQVTQMGQEVILRCVPISNHLYFYWYRQILGQKVEFLVSFYNNEISEKSEIFDDQFSVERPDGSNFTLKIRSTKLEDSAMYFCASRGTGRRLEQYFGPGTRLTVT.

The rearrangement links TRBV7-9 to TRBJ1-4; 9 nucleotides match TRBD1. The junction had 6 bases not matched to a gene; V was cut back by 5 bases and J by 8 bases. The CDR3 runs to 14 residues. CDR1 and CDR2 from the germline V gene are SEHNR and FQNEAQ (reference sequence). CDR3 nucleotides: TGTGCCAGCAGCCGGACAGGGGTGTTCGAAAAACTGTTTTTT. Protein sequence: CASSRTGVFEKLFF. Full variable domain (remainder filled in from reference TRBV7-9 and TRBJ1-4): DTGVSQNPRHKITKRGQNVTFRCDPISEHNRLYWYRQTLGQGPEFLTYFQNEAQLEKSRLLSDRFSAERPKGSFSTLEIQRTEQGDSAMYLCASSRTGVFEKLFFGSGTQLSVL.

This clone was observed a few times. The chain uses TRBV11-1 and TRBJ1-1, with TRBD1 as a possible D gene (5 bases). Germline V gene sequence: CDR1 SGHAT, CDR2 FQDESV (reference sequence). V was trimmed by 3 bases and J by 3 bases, leaving 17 bases between them. This CDR3 is built from 16 residues. The CDR3 nucleotides read TGTGCCAGCAGCTTTCCCGCAGGGTGGGGAGACACTGAAGCTTTCTTT. It codes for CASSFPAGWGDTEAFF.

This clone was seen once. The rearrangement uses TRBV10-3 and TRBJ1-4; D remains unclear. V was trimmed by 0 bases and J by 4 bases, leaving 15 bases between them. The CDR3 is 17 residues long. Germline V CDR1 and CDR2: ENHRY, SYGVKD. In DNA form, the CDR3 reads TGTGCCATCAGTGAGTCGGAGGAGCCATTATATAATGAAAAACTGTTTTTT. It encodes CAISESEEPLYNEKLFF.

In this sample, this clone turned up once. The V and J genes are TRBV5-1 and TRBJ1-1; no clear D gene. Germline values: CDR1 SGHRS, CDR2 YFSETQ. The CDR3 runs 13 residues. Trimming stripped 0 bases from V and 6 bases from J, with 9 bases between. The CDR3 DNA sequence: TGCGCCAGCAGCTTGGCCGGCGGATCTGAAGCTTTCTTT. Protein product: CASSLAGGSEAFF. The entire variable domain, with the rest obtained from reference TRBV5-1 and TRBJ1-1, is as follows: KAGVTQTPRYLIKTRGQQVTLSCSPISGHRSVSWYQQTPGQGLQFLFEYFSETQRNKGNFPGRFSGRQFSNSRSEMNVSTLELGDSALYLCASSLAGGSEAFFGQGTRLTVV.

The CDR3 DNA sequence: TGTGCCAGCTCAGAACGACAGGGAGGGGAGACCCAGTACTTC. Its translation is CASSERQGGETQYF. This chain links TRBV18 with TRBJ2-5; D is possibly TRBD1 or TRBD2 (7 bases each). V was shortened by 5 bases and J by 5 bases, with 15 bases between the two germline ends. CDR1 is KGHSH, CDR2 LQKENI, per germline. CDR3 length: 14 residues.

The rearrangement uses TRBV29-1 and TRBJ2-5, with 9 bases fitting TRBD2. With V trimmed by 1 base and J by 1 base, 13 bases remained unmatched. Germline lookup yields CDR1 SQVTM and CDR2 ANQGSEA. This CDR3 has 18 residues. CDR3 residues: CSVEGGDSGGTSQETQYF. In nucleotides, the CDR3 is TGCAGCGTTGAAGGAGGGGACAGCGGGGGGACCAGCCAAGAGACCCAGTACTTC. Full variable domain (outside the CDR3, taken from reference TRBV29-1 and TRBJ2-5): SAVISQKPSRDICQRGTSLTIQCQVDSQVTMMFWYRQQPGQSLTLIATANQGSEATYESGFVIDKFPISRPNLTFSTLTVSNMSPEDSSIYLCSVEGGDSGGTSQETQYFGPGTRLLVL.

The genes are TRBV13 and TRBJ2-3, with 7 positions matching TRBD2. Germline V lookup: CDR1 PRHDT, CDR2 FYEKMQ (reference sequence). The V gene end was trimmed by 5 bases and the J gene end by 3 bases; junction bases not matched to a gene: 8. The CDR3 loop spans 15 amino acids. CDR3 sequence: CASSPGLDVTDTQYF. The CDR3 nucleotides read TGTGCCAGCAGCCCCGGACTAGACGTGACAGATACGCAGTATTTT. The full variable domain, in which reference TRBV13 and TRBJ2-3 provide the parts outside the CDR3, is AAGVIQSPRHLIKEKRETATLKCYPIPRHDTVYWYQQGPGQDPQFLISFYEKMQSDKGSIPDRFSAQQFSDYHSELNMSSLELGDSALYFCASSPGLDVTDTQYFGPGTRLTVL.

This chain uses TRBV19 with TRBJ1-6; D perhaps matches TRBD1 (5 bases). Germline V gives CDR1 LNHDA, CDR2 SQIVND (reference sequence). Trimming pared 4 bases from V and 6 bases from J, leaving 19 bases between. This CDR3 is built from 17 residues. The CDR3 nucleotides are TGTGCCAGTAGTAGTACCGGGACCGGCTATACTAATTCACCCCTCCACTTT. Its translation is CASSSTGTGYTNSPLHF.

The chain links TRBV27 to TRBJ1-2, with D unresolved. This CDR3 is 14 amino acids long. In germline, CDR1 is MNHEY, CDR2 SMNVEV (reference sequence). The V gene lost 2 bases and the J gene lost 2 bases, with 9 bases spanning the gap. The DNA for the CDR3 is TGTGCCAGCAGTTTAACCGGACCGAACTATGGCTACACCTTC. Protein sequence: CASSLTGPNYGYTF.

The rearrangement joins TRBV7-9 to TRBJ2-2; 7 bases fit TRBD2. Per the germline V gene, CDR1 is SEHNR and CDR2 is FQNEAQ (reference sequence). After removal of 3 bases from V and 0 bases from J, the junction contained 10 bases not matched to a gene. This CDR3 comprises 18 residues. CDR3 amino acids: CASSFRDGAGANTGELFF. The CDR3 bases are TGTGCCAGCAGCTTCCGGGACGGGGCGGGGGCGAACACCGGGGAGCTGTTTTTT.

V is TRBV7-3 and J is TRBJ1-1; no definite D call. The germline gives CDR1 SGHTA, CDR2 FQGTGA. The CDR3 covers 14 residues. V was clipped by 2 bases and J by 4 bases, with 11 bases between them. The CDR3 loop is CASSLEGPITEAFF. The CDR3 DNA follows: TGTGCCAGCAGCTTAGAGGGCCCGATCACTGAAGCTTTCTTT.

The chain has TRBV2 and TRBJ1-1, with D possibly TRBD1 on 5 matching bases. CDR3 length: 13 amino acids. The germline V gene encodes CDR1 SNHLY and CDR2 FYNNEI. V dropped 11 bases and J dropped 1 base, with 14 bases sitting between them. The CDR3 DNA is TGTGCCGCACCCCCGGGGCAGAACACTGAAGCTTTCTTT. It codes for CAAPPGQNTEAFF.

The V gene is TRBV7-6, the J gene TRBJ2-5; TRBD2 aligns across 7 bases. Germline CDR1 SGHVS, CDR2 FNYEAQ. The ends lost 1 base at V and 0 bases at J; junction bases unmatched: 8. CDR3 size: 17 residues. CDR3 in DNA: TGTGCCAGCAGCTTAGAGACTGGGAGGGAGTACCAAGAGACCCAGTACTTC. It codes for CASSLETGREYQETQYF. The whole variable domain, filled in from reference TRBV7-6 and TRBJ2-5, reads GAGVSQSPRYKVTKRGQDVALRCDPISGHVSLYWYRQALGQGPEFLTYFNYEAQQDKSGLPNDRFSAERPEGSISTLTIQRTEQRDSAMYRCASSLETGREYQETQYFGPGTRLLVL.